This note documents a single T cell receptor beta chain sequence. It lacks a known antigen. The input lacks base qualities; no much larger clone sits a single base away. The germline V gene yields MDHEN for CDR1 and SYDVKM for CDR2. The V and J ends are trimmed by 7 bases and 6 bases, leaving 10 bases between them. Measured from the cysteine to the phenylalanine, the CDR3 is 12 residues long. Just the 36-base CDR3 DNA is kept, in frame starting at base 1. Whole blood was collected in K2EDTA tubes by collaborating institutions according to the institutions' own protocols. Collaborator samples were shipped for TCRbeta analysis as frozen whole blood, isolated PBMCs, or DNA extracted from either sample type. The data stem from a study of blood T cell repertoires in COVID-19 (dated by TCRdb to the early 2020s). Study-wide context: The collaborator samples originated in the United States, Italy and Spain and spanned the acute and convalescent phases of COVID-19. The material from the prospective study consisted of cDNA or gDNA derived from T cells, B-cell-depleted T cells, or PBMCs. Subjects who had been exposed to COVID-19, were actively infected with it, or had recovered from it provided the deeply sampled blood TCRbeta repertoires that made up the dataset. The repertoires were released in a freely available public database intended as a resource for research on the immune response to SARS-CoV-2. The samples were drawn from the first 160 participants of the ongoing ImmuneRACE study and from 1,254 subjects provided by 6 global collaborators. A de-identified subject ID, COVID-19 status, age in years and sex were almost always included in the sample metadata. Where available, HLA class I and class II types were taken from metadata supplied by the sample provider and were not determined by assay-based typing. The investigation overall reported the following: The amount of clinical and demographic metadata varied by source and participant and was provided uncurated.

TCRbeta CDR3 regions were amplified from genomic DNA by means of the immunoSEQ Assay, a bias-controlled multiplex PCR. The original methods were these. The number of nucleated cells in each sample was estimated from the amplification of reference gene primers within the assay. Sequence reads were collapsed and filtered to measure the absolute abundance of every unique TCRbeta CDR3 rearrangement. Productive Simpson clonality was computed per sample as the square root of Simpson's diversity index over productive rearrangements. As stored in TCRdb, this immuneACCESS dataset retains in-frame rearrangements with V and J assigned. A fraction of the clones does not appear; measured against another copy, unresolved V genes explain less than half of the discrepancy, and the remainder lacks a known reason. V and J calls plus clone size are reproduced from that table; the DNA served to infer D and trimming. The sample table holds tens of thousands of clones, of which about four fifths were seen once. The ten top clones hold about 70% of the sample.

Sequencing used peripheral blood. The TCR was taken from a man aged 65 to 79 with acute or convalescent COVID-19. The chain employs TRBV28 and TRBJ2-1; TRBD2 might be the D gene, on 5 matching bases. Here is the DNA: TGTGCCAGCACCACTAGTATCAATGAGCAGTTCTTC. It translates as CASTTSINEQFF.